This record looks at one T cell receptor (beta chain) sequence and its context. Its antigen is not identified. This record belongs to a study of sequential checkpoint blockade in melanoma. Study background: Both treatment sequences were followed by maintenance nivolumab. Study outcomes and limitations: Patients with week-13 increases in T-cell fraction and clonality benefited about 30 times more often. In arm A, pretreatment tumor clonality was associated with response. PD-L1 staining and CD8+ counts, not mutational load, tracked tumor T-cell clonality.

Using immunoSEQ multiplex PCR, the repertoire was profiled, and TCRdb retains in-frame clones only, with some absent. The sample lists roughly 13,000 clones; roughly a fifth were seen once. Treatment denoted: randomized to nivolumab then ipilimumab (arm A) or the reverse (arm B). Trimming took 6 bases from V and 2 from J; bases not matched to a gene: 6. This CDR3 has 14 amino acids. The germline V gene has CDR1 MNHGY and CDR2 SAAAGT. The sample consisted of tumor tissue (inferred from file names), taken from a patient given nivolumab and ipilimumab in sequence. This clonotype originated in a human donor with melanoma. V usage is TRBV6-8 and J usage is TRBJ2-5; 7 nucleotides line up with TRBD1. In DNA, the CDR3 is TGTGCCAGCAGAGTGACAGGGCAGCAAGAGACCCAGTACTTC. It encodes CASRVTGQQETQYF.